This TCR beta chain was documented in a study of blood T cell repertoires in COVID-19. Study information: There were acute and convalescent COVID-19 samples, and they came from the United States, Italy and Spain. Sample material is recorded as cDNA or gDNA derived from T cells, B-cell-depleted T cells, or PBMCs.

The ends were cut back, 3 bases at V and 0 bases at J, with 3 bases in the middle. The CDR3 length is 13 residues. Germline V gives CDR1 LNHDA, CDR2 SQIVND (reference sequence). Original methodology: Cell counts per sample came from amplifying reference gene primers. The assay was immunoSEQ multiplex PCR, and TCRdb's table has in-frame clones only and misses some. The V and J calls and clone size were taken over from that table, and D and trimming were inferred from the DNA. This table holds 45,000 to 60,000 clones, 65% to 85% found once. Specimen: peripheral blood. The clonotype was recovered from a human donor with active or convalescent COVID-19. The donor label of this sample is uncertain. This chain uses TRBV19 with TRBJ1-3; no reliable D call. As DNA, the CDR3 is TGTGCCAGTAGTATCAGCTCTGGAAACACCATATATTTT. It yields the protein CASSISSGNTIYF.